This is a list of T cell receptor beta chains from one sample in a study of T cell responses to AZD1222 COVID-19 vaccine. This table comes from immunoSEQ multiplex PCR, and its TCRdb copy is limited to in-frame clones, with some not included. The sample yields around 96,000 clones, about 88% seen once. The sample here was peripheral blood, taken on day 0 of AZD1222 vaccination. All receptors come from an adult in good health. CDR3s include the opening cysteine and the closing phenylalanine or tryptophan. The order of the fields is V gene, CDR3 length, clone size, D gene, J gene, CDR3 protein, CDR3 DNA. D genes are given only for firm matches. Clone size appears in some rows only: once, few, many, or a class for an expanded clone.

v_call: TRBV2
cdr3_length: 12
clone_size: .
d_call: TRBD1
j_call: TRBJ2-7
cdr3_aa: CASRPTGGEQYF
cdr3_nt: TGTGCCAGCAGGCCGACAGGGGGCGAGCAGTACTTC

v_call: TRBV11-2
cdr3_length: 13
clone_size: .
d_call: .
j_call: TRBJ2-7
cdr3_aa: CASSFTEAYEQYF
cdr3_nt: TGTGCCAGCAGCTTCACGGAAGCCTACGAGCAGTACTTC

v_call: TRBV30
cdr3_length: 15
clone_size: .
d_call: TRBD2
j_call: TRBJ2-6
cdr3_aa: CAWGLAGSGANVLTF
cdr3_nt: TGTGCCTGGGGACTAGCGGGCTCTGGGGCCAACGTCCTGACTTTC

v_call: TRBV5-1
cdr3_length: 13
clone_size: .
d_call: .
j_call: TRBJ2-1
cdr3_aa: CASSLVGFDEQFF
cdr3_nt: TGCGCCAGCAGCTTGGTGGGGTTCGATGAGCAGTTCTTC

v_call: TRBV6-5
cdr3_length: 12
clone_size: .
d_call: .
j_call: TRBJ1-4
cdr3_aa: CASSYPGEKLFF
cdr3_nt: TGTGCCAGCAGTTACCCCGGGGAAAAACTGTTTTTT

v_call: TRBV9
cdr3_length: 16
clone_size: once
d_call: .
j_call: TRBJ2-3
cdr3_aa: CASSVGETIGTDTQYF
cdr3_nt: TGTGCCAGCAGCGTAGGCGAGACGATAGGCACAGATACGCAGTATTTT

v_call: TRBV28
cdr3_length: 13
clone_size: .
d_call: .
j_call: TRBJ1-4
cdr3_aa: CASEEQFNEKLFF
cdr3_nt: TGTGCAAGCGAAGAACAGTTTAATGAAAAACTGTTTTTT

v_call: TRBV7-9
cdr3_length: 15
clone_size: .
d_call: .
j_call: TRBJ2-2
cdr3_aa: CASELGRANTGELFF
cdr3_nt: TGTGCCAGCGAGCTCGGCAGGGCGAACACCGGGGAGCTGTTTTTT

v_call: TRBV5-4
cdr3_length: 14
clone_size: .
d_call: .
j_call: TRBJ1-1
cdr3_aa: CASSLVGRNTEAFF
cdr3_nt: TGTGCCAGCAGCTTGGTGGGGCGTAACACTGAAGCTTTCTTT

v_call: TRBV6-5
cdr3_length: 14
clone_size: once
d_call: TRBD1
j_call: TRBJ1-2
cdr3_aa: CASSDSTGGYGYTF
cdr3_nt: TGTGCCAGCAGTGACTCTACAGGGGGCTATGGCTACACCTTC

v_call: TRBV5-4
cdr3_length: 13
clone_size: .
d_call: .
j_call: TRBJ1-2
cdr3_aa: CASSYRVDYGYTF
cdr3_nt: TGTGCCAGCAGCTACAGGGTGGACTATGGCTACACCTTC

v_call: TRBV4-2
cdr3_length: 12
clone_size: .
d_call: .
j_call: TRBJ1-2
cdr3_aa: CASSQGGTTYTF
cdr3_nt: TGTGCCAGCAGCCAAGGGGGGACAACCTACACCTTC

v_call: TRBV11-3
cdr3_length: 13
clone_size: .
d_call: .
j_call: TRBJ1-5
cdr3_aa: CASSLSGNQPQHF
cdr3_nt: TGTGCCAGCAGCTTAAGCGGTAATCAGCCCCAGCATTTT

v_call: TRBV5-1
cdr3_length: 14
clone_size: .
d_call: .
j_call: TRBJ2-3
cdr3_aa: CASSPRRDSDTQYF
cdr3_nt: TGCGCCAGCAGCCCGCGGCGGGACTCAGATACGCAGTATTTT

v_call: TRBV28
cdr3_length: 14
clone_size: .
d_call: .
j_call: TRBJ1-2
cdr3_aa: CASSLGSREGGYTF
cdr3_nt: TGTGCCAGCAGTTTGGGGAGTAGGGAAGGGGGCTACACCTTC

v_call: TRBV2
cdr3_length: 14
clone_size: .
d_call: TRBD1
j_call: TRBJ1-4
cdr3_aa: CASSRQGIQEKLFF
cdr3_nt: TGTGCCAGCAGTCGACAGGGCATACAAGAAAAACTGTTTTTT